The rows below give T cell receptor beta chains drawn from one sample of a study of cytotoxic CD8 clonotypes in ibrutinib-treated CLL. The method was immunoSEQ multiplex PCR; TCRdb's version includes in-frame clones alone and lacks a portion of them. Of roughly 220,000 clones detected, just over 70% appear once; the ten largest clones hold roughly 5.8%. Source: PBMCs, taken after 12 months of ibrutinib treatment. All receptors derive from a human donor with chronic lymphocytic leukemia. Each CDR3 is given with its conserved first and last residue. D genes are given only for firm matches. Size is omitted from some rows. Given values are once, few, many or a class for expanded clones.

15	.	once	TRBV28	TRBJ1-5	CASDNRVLWNQPQHF	TGTGCCAGCGATAACAGGGTTTTATGGAATCAGCCCCAGCATTTT
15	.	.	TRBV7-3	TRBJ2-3	CASSLWASSTDTQYF	TGTGCCAGCAGCCTATGGGCCTCTAGCACAGATACGCAGTATTTT
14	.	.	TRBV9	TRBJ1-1	CASSVDRGGTEAFF	TGTGCCAGCAGCGTAGATAGGGGGGGAACTGAAGCTTTCTTT
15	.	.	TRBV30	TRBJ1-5	CAWTGGPMGNQPQHF	TGTGCCTGGACCGGGGGTCCTATGGGCAATCAGCCCCAGCATTTT
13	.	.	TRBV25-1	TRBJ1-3	CASKQGTVGTIYF	TGTGCCAGCAAGCAGGGTACCGTCGGCACCATATATTTT
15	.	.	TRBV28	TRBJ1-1	CASSLNVRVNTEAFF	TGTGCCAGCAGTTTAAATGTTCGTGTGAACACTGAAGCTTTCTTT
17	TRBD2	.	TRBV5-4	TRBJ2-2	CASSWGLAGGLNGELFF	TGTGCCAGCAGCTGGGGACTAGCGGGAGGGCTTAACGGGGAGCTGTTTTTT
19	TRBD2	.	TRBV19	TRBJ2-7	CASSIVTPGLAGASYEQYF	TGTGCCAGTAGTATAGTAACTCCGGGACTAGCGGGAGCGTCCTACGAGCAGTACTTC
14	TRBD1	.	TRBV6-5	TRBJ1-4	CASTGQVGDEKLFF	TGTGCCAGCACTGGACAGGTGGGAGATGAAAAACTGTTTTTT
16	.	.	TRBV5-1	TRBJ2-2	CASSLWGTSMSGELFF	TGCGCCAGCAGCTTGTGGGGGACTTCTATGTCCGGGGAGCTGTTTTTT
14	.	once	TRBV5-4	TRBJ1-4	CASSSVRSDEKLFF	TGTGCCAGCAGCTCAGTCAGGAGTGATGAAAAACTGTTTTTT
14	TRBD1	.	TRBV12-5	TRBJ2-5	CASAPDRGLETQYF	TGTGCTAGTGCCCCGGACAGGGGTTTAGAGACCCAGTACTTC
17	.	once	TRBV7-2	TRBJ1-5	CASSSYRFRALYQPQHF	TGTGCCAGCAGCTCATATAGGTTTCGGGCCCTGTATCAGCCCCAGCATTTT
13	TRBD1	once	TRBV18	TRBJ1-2	CASSEGQDYGYTF	TGTGCCAGCTCGGAAGGACAGGACTATGGCTACACCTTC
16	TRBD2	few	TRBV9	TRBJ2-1	CASSVVAGGPTDEQFF	TGTGCCAGCAGCGTAGTAGCGGGAGGGCCAACGGATGAGCAGTTCTTC
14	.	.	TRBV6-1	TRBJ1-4	CASSERGRGEKLFF	TGTGCCAGCAGTGAACGAGGGAGAGGAGAAAAACTGTTTTTT
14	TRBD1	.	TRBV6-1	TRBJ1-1	CASSLDRGHTEAFF	TGTGCCAGCAGCCTCGACAGGGGGCACACTGAAGCTTTCTTT
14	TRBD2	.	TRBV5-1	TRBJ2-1	CASSLVGRDNEQFF	TGCGCCAGCAGCTTGGTGGGGAGGGACAATGAGCAGTTCTTC
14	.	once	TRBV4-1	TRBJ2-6	CASSPGSGANVLTF	TGCGCCAGCAGCCCAGGGTCTGGGGCCAACGTCCTGACTTTC
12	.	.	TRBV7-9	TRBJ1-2	CASSPGTYGYTF	TGTGCCAGCAGCCCCGGGACCTATGGCTACACCTTC
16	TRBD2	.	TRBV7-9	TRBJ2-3	CASSPGTSGRTDTQYF	TGTGCCAGCAGCCCAGGGACTAGCGGGAGGACAGATACGCAGTATTTT
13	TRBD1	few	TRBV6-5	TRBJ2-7	CASSRTGFYEQYF	TGTGCCAGCAGTCGGACAGGGTTCTACGAGCAGTACTTC
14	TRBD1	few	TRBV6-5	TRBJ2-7	CASSPGTGVYEQYF	TGTGCCAGCAGCCCCGGGACAGGGGTTTACGAGCAGTACTTC
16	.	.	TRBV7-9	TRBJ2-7	CASSLALGSQAYEQYF	TGTGCCAGCAGCTTAGCATTAGGGTCACAAGCCTACGAGCAGTACTTC
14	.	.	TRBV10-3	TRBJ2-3	CAISEGFITDTQYF	TGTGCCATCAGCGAAGGCTTCATTACAGATACGCAGTATTTT
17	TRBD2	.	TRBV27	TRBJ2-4	CASRQSSGRADGDIQYF	TGTGCCAGCAGACAATCTAGCGGGAGGGCCGACGGAGACATTCAGTACTTC
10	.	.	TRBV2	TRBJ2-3	CAMGGDTQYF	TGTGCCATGGGAGGAGATACGCAGTATTTT
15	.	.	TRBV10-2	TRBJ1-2	CASSESLIVGGGYTF	TGCGCCAGCAGTGAGAGTCTAATAGTAGGTGGTGGCTACACCTTC
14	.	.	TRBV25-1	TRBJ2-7	CASSAWQEGYEQYF	TGTGCCAGCAGTGCCTGGCAGGAAGGGTACGAGCAGTACTTC
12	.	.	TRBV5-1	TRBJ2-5	CASSPPTETQYF	TGCGCCAGCAGCCCCCCAACCGAGACCCAGTACTTC
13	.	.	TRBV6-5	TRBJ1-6	CASSLGRESPLHF	TGTGCCAGCAGTCTCGGACGGGAATCGCCCCTCCACTTT
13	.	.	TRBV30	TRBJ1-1	CAWSRGWGPEAFF	TGTGCCTGGAGCCGGGGATGGGGCCCTGAAGCTTTCTTT
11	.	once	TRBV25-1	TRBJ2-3	CASSPQDTQYF	TGTGCCAGCAGTCCACAAGATACGCAGTATTTT
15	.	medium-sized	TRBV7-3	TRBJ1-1	CASSLLGSRNTEAFF	TGTGCCAGCAGCTTACTCGGCAGCAGGAACACTGAAGCTTTCTTT
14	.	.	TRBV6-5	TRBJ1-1	CASSPIRDITEAFF	TGTGCCAGCAGTCCGATCCGGGACATCACTGAAGCTTTCTTT
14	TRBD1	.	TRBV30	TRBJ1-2	CAWSVLTGLGGHTF	TGTGCCTGGAGTGTCTTGACGGGATTAGGGGGCCACACCTTC
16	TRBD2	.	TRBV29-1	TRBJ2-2	CSVGGSGRAVIGELFF	TGCAGCGTGGGAGGGAGCGGGAGGGCCGTTATCGGGGAGCTGTTTTTT
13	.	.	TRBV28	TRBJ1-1	CASSLSWGAEAFF	TGTGCCAGCAGTTTATCGTGGGGCGCTGAAGCTTTCTTT
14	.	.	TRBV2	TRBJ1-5	CASSERLTTGPQHF	TGTGCCAGCAGTGAGCGTCTTACGACGGGGCCCCAGCATTTT
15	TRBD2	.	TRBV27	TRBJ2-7	CASSLSGLGVYEQYF	TGTGCCAGCAGTTTATCGGGACTAGGCGTCTACGAGCAGTACTTC
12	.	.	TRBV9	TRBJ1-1	CASSVDLIEAFF	TGTGCCAGCAGCGTCGATCTGATTGAAGCTTTCTTT
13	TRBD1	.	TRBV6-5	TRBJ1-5	CASRGTVDQPQHF	TGTGCCAGCAGGGGGACAGTCGATCAGCCCCAGCATTTT
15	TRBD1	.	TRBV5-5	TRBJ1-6	CASSLTGQGRLPLHF	TGTGCCAGCAGCTTGACGGGACAGGGACGTCTACCCCTCCACTTT
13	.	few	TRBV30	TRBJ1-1	CAWSVWLNTEAFF	TGTGCCTGGAGTGTATGGTTGAACACTGAAGCTTTCTTT
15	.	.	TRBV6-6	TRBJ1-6	CASSYLGPNNSPLHF	TGTGCCAGCAGTTACTTGGGACCGAATAATTCACCCCTCCACTTT
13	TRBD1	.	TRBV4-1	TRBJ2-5	CASSRTGRETQYF	TGCGCCAGCAGCCGGACAGGGCGAGAGACCCAGTACTTC
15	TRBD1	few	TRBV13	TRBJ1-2	CASSRGTGQFYGYTF	TGTGCCAGCAGCAGGGGGACAGGGCAGTTCTATGGCTACACCTTC
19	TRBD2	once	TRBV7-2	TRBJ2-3	CASSLKPGTSGGGTDTQYF	TGTGCCAGCAGCTTGAAACCCGGGACTAGCGGGGGGGGAACAGATACGCAGTATTTT
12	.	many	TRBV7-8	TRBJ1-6	CATSHWGSPLHF	TGTGCCACCTCCCACTGGGGTTCACCCCTCCACTTT
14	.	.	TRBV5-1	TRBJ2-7	CASSLGTDDYEQYF	TGCGCCAGCAGCTTGGGGACAGACGATTACGAGCAGTACTTC
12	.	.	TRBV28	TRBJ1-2	CASYTGGSGYTF	TGTGCCAGCTACACGGGCGGATCAGGCTACACCTTC